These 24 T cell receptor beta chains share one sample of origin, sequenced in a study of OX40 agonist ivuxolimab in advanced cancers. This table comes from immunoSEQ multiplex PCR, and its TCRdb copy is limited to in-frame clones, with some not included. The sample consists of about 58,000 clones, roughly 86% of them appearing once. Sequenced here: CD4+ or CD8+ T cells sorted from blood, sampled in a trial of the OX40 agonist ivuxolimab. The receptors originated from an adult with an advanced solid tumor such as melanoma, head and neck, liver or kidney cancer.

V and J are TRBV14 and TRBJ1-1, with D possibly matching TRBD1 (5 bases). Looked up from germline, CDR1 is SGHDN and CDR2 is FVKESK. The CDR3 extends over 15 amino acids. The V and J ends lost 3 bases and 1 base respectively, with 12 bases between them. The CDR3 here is CASSQTGTANTEAFF. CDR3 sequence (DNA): TGTGCCAGCAGCCAGACCGGGACGGCGAACACTGAAGCTTTCTTT. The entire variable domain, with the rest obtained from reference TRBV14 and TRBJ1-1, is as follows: EAGVTQFPSHSVIEKGQTVTLRCDPISGHDNLYWYRRVMGKEIKFLLHFVKESKQDESGMPNNRFLAERTGGTYSTLKVQPAELEDSGVYFCASSQTGTANTEAFFGQGTRLTVV.

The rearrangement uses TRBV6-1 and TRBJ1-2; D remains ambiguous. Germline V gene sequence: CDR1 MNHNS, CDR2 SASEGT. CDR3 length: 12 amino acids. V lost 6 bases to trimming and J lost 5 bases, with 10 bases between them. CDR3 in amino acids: CASRWASYGYTF. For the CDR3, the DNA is TGTGCCAGCAGGTGGGCGTCTTATGGCTACACCTTC.

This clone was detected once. The CDR3 coding sequence is TGTGCCAGCAGCTCACACGGACCGAATCTAAATTCACCCCTCCACTTT. It yields the protein CASSSHGPNLNSPLHF. The chain recombines TRBV7-9 with TRBJ1-6; D uncertain. The CDR3 loop spans 16 amino acids. Per the germline V gene, CDR1 is SEHNR and CDR2 is FQNEAQ (reference sequence). V was clipped by 4 bases and J by 7 bases, with 17 bases between them.

CDR3 in amino acids: CASSLGKTSSLNTIYF. For the CDR3, the DNA is TGCGCCAGCAGCTTGGGCAAGACATCTTCGTTAAACACCATATATTTT. V gene TRBV5-1 combines with J gene TRBJ1-3; D is unclear. The germline V and J ends were trimmed by 0 bases and 6 bases, with 16 bases remaining between them. The CDR3 runs to 16 residues. Germline CDR1 and CDR2: SGHRS and YFSETQ.

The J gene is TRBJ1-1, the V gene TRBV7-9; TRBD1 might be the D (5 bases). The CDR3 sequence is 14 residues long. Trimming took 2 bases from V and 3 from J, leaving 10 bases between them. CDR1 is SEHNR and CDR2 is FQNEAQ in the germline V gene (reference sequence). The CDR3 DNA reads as TGTGCCAGCAGCTTATACCCAGGGCACACTGAAGCTTTCTTT. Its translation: CASSLYPGHTEAFF.

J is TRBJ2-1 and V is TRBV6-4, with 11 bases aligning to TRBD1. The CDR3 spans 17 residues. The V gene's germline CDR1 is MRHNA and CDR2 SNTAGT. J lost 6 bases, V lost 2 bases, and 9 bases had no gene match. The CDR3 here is CASSDRYRDRGVNEQFF. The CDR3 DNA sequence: TGTGCCAGCAGTGACCGATACCGGGACAGGGGGGTCAATGAGCAGTTCTTC.

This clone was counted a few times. CDR3 coding DNA: TGTGCCAGTAGTCCGACAGGTAGAACTGAAGCTTTCTTT. This codes for CASSPTGRTEAFF. This chain uses TRBV19 with TRBJ1-1; D perhaps matches TRBD1 (6 bases). With 5 bases removed from V and 5 bases from J, the gap between germline ends came to 12 bases. This CDR3 has 13 residues. Germline-derived CDR1 and CDR2 are LNHDA and SQIVND (reference sequence).

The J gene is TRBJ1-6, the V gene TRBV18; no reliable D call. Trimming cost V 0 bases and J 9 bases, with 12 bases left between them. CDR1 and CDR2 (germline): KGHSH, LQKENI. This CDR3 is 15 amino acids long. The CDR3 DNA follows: TGTGCCAGCTCACCACCCGGGCAGTGGGGTTCACCCCTCCACTTT. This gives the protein CASSPPGQWGSPLHF.

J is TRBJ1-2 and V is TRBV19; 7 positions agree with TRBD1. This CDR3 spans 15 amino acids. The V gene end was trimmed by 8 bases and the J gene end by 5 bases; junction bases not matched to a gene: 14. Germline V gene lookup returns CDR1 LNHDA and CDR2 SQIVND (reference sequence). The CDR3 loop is CASPPPGTAIYGYTF. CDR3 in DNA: TGTGCCAGTCCCCCACCCGGGACAGCTATTTATGGCTACACCTTC. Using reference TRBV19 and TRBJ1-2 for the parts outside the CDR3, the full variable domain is DGGITQSPKYLFRKEGQNVTLSCEQNLNHDAMYWYRQDPGQGLRLIYYSQIVNDFQKGDIAEGYSVSREKKESFPLTVTSAQKNPTAFYLCASPPPGTAIYGYTFGSGTRLTVV.

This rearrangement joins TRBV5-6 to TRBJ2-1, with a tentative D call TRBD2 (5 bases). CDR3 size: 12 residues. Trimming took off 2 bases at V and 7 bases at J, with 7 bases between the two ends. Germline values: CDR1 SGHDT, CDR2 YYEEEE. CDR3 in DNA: TGTGCCAGCAGCTTTTGGGAGAATGAGCAGTTCTTC. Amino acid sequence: CASSFWENEQFF. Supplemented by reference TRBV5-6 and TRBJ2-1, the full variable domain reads DAGVTQSPTHLIKTRGQQVTLRCSPKSGHDTVSWYQQALGQGPQFIFQYYEEEERQRGNFPDRFSGHQFPNYSSELNVNALLLGDSALYLCASSFWENEQFFGPGTRLTVL.

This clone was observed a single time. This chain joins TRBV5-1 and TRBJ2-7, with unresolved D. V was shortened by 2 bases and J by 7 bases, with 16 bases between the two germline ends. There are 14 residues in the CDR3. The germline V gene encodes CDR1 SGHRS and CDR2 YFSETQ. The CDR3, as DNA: TGCGCCAGCAGCTTCGACGGTACCTTGATTGAGCAGTACTTC. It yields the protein CASSFDGTLIEQYF.

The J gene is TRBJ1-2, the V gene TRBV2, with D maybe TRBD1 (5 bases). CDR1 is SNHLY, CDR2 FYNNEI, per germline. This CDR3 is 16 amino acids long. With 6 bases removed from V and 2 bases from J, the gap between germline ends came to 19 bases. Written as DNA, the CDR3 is TGTGCCAGCAGCTTGATCAGGGCGCCCGCCAACTATGGCTACACCTTC. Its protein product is CASSLIRAPANYGYTF.

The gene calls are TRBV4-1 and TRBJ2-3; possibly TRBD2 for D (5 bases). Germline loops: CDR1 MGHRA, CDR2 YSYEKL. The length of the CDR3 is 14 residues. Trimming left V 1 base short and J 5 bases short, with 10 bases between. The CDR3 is CASSQGAEGDTQYF. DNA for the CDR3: TGCGCCAGCAGCCAAGGGGCAGAGGGAGATACGCAGTATTTT.

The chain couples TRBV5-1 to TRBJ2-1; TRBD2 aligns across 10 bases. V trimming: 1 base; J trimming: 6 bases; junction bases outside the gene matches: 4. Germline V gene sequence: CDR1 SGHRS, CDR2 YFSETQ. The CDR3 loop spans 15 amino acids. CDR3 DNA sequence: TGCGCCAGCAGCTTGATGTTAGCGGGGGGCAATGAGCAGTTCTTC. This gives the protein CASSLMLAGGNEQFF.

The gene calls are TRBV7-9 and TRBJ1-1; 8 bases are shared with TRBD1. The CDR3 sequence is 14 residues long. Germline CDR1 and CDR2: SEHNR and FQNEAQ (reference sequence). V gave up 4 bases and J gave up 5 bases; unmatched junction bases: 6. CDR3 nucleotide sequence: TGTGCCAGCAGCTCCAGGACAGGGCGTACTGAAGCTTTCTTT. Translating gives CASSSRTGRTEAFF.

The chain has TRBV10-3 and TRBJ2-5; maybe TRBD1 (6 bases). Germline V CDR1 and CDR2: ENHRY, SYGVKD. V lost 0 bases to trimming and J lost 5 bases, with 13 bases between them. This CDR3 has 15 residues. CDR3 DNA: TGTGCCATCAGTGAGTCTGGGCAGGGGAGTGAGACCCAGTACTTC. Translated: CAISESGQGSETQYF.

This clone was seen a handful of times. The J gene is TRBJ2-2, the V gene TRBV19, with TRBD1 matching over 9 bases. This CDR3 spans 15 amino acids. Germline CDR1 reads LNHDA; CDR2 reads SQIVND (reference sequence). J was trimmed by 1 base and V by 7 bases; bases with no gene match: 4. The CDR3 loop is CASNKGQGNTGELFF. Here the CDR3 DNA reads TGTGCCAGTAACAAGGGACAGGGGAACACCGGGGAGCTGTTTTTT.

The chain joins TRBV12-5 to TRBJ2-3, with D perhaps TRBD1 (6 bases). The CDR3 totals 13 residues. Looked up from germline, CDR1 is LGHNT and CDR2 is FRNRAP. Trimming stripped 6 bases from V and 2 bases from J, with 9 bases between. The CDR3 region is CASGRTATDTQYF. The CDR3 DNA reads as TGTGCTAGTGGCCGGACAGCCACAGATACGCAGTATTTT.

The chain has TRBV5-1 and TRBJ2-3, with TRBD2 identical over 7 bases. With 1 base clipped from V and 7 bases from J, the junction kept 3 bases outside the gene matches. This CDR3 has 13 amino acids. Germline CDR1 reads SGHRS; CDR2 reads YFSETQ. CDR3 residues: CASSLSGVNTQYF. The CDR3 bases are TGCGCCAGCAGCTTGAGCGGGGTGAATACGCAGTATTTT.

The CDR3 DNA sequence: TGTGCCAGTAGTCAGATCCAGGGATACGGCTACACCTTC. Residues: CASSQIQGYGYTF. The chain has TRBV19 and TRBJ1-2; possible D gene TRBD1, 5 bases. The CDR3 is made up of 13 amino acids. The germline CDR1 and CDR2 sequences are LNHDA and SQIVND (reference sequence). With 5 bases removed from V and 8 bases from J, the gap between germline ends came to 15 bases.

CDR3 sequence (DNA): TGTGCCAGCTCACTTAGGACAGGGGGTGAGCAGTACTTC. Encoded protein: CASSLRTGGEQYF. This chain uses TRBV18 with TRBJ2-7, with 10 bases aligning to TRBD1. The junction had 4 bases not matched to a gene; V was cut back by 4 bases and J by 7 bases. In germline, CDR1 is KGHSH, CDR2 LQKENI. This CDR3 spans 13 amino acids.

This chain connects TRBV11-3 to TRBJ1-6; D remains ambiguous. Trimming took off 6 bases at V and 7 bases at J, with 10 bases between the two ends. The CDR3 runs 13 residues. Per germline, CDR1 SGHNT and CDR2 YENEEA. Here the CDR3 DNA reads TGTGCCAGCAGAGGAACTGGAAATTCACCCCTCCACTTT. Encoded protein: CASRGTGNSPLHF.

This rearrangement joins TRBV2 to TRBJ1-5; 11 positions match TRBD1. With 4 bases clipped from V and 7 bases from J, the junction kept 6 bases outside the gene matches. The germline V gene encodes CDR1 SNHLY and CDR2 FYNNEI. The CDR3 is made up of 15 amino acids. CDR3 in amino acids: CASSGKGQGVQPQHF. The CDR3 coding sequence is TGTGCCAGCAGTGGAAAGGGACAGGGGGTACAGCCCCAGCATTTT.

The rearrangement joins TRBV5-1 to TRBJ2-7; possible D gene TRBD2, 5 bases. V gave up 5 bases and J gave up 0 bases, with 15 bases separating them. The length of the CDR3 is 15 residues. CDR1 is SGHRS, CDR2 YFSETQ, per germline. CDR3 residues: CASRPGLESSYEQYF. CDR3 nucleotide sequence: TGCGCCAGCAGACCTGGACTCGAGAGCTCCTACGAGCAGTACTTC.